The 11 T cell receptor beta chains below come from one sample, sequenced in a study of T cell responses to AZD1222 COVID-19 vaccine. The protocol was immunoSEQ multiplex PCR, while the TCRdb copy is restricted to in-frame clones and leaves out a portion. The repertoire holds some 130,000 clones, with about 93% as singletons. The material sequenced was peripheral blood, taken on day 0 of AZD1222 vaccination. The source is an adult in good health.

This clone was observed once. The gene calls are TRBV7-9 and TRBJ2-5; D may match TRBD1 or TRBD2 (5 bases each). CDR3 length equals 17 residues. The V gene lost 5 bases and the J gene lost 0 bases, with 19 bases spanning the gap. Germline lookup yields CDR1 SEHNR and CDR2 FQNEAQ (reference sequence). CDR3 sequence (DNA): TGTGCCAGCAGCCTGGGGGTAGCTGGGTGGTACCAAGAGACCCAGTACTTC. Translating it yields CASSLGVAGWYQETQYF.

CDR3 amino acids: CASSIQHPGQAPYEQYF. The DNA of the CDR3 is TGTGCCAGTAGTATCCAACATCCGGGACAGGCCCCATACGAGCAGTACTTC. The genes are TRBV19 and TRBJ2-7; TRBD1 matches 8 bases. The V gene end was trimmed by 3 bases and the J gene end by 4 bases; junction bases not matched to a gene: 14. Looked up from germline, CDR1 is LNHDA and CDR2 is SQIVND (reference sequence). The CDR3 extends over 17 amino acids.

This chain connects TRBV19 to TRBJ1-5, with unresolved D. Germline-derived CDR1 and CDR2 are LNHDA and SQIVND (reference sequence). The CDR3 consists of 14 residues. The V end lost 1 base, the J end lost 1 base, and 5 bases lay between the germline ends. In DNA, the CDR3 is TGTGCCAGTAGTATAGCGGTCAGCAATCAGCCCCAGCATTTT. This encodes CASSIAVSNQPQHF.

In this sample, this clone turned up once. The chain recombines TRBV7-8 with TRBJ1-5; no definite D call. This CDR3 contains 13 residues. V lost 1 base to trimming and J lost 3 bases, with 4 bases between them. The V gene's germline CDR1 is SGHVS and CDR2 FQNEAQ. The CDR3 sequence: CASSLGVNQPQHF. The CDR3 region has the DNA TGTGCCAGCAGCTTAGGAGTCAATCAGCCCCAGCATTTT. The full variable domain, its missing parts supplied by reference TRBV7-8 and TRBJ1-5, is GAGVSQSPRYKVAKRGQDVALRCDPISGHVSLFWYQQALGQGPEFLTYFQNEAQLDKSGLPSDRFFAERPEGSVSTLKIQRTQQEDSAVYLCASSLGVNQPQHFGDGTRLSIL.

V and J are TRBV6-1 and TRBJ2-5; weak D call: TRBD2 (6 bases). In germline, CDR1 is MNHNS, CDR2 SASEGT. This CDR3 spans 14 amino acids. Trimming removed 1 base at V and 4 bases at J, with 10 bases between. In DNA, the CDR3 is TGTGCCAGCAGTGAAGGGGCTAGCGCAGAGACCCAGTACTTC. Its protein product is CASSEGASAETQYF.

This clone was recorded only once. The chain is built from TRBV24-1 and TRBJ2-1, with 7 nucleotides matching TRBD1. With 4 bases clipped from V and 2 bases from J, the junction kept 4 bases outside the gene matches. CDR1 KGHDR and CDR2 SFDVKD come from the germline V gene. The CDR3 is 15 residues long. The CDR3 loop is CATSDRDRPYNEQFF. The CDR3 DNA reads TGTGCCACCAGTGACCGGGACAGACCCTACAATGAGCAGTTCTTC.

The V gene is TRBV4-1, the J gene TRBJ2-3, with D perhaps matching TRBD1 (7 bases). Germline CDR1 reads MGHRA; CDR2 reads YSYEKL. With 6 bases removed from V and 5 bases from J, the gap between germline ends came to 21 bases. CDR3 size: 16 residues. The CDR3 is CASSSIPDREVDTQYF. In DNA, the CDR3 is TGCGCCAGCAGTTCAATTCCCGACAGGGAGGTAGATACGCAGTATTTT.

The chain carries TRBV3-1 (or the pseudogene TRBV3-2) and TRBJ1-2, with no clear D. V lost 3 bases to trimming and J lost 5 bases, with 13 bases between them. Germline V gene lookup returns CDR1 LGHDT and CDR2 YNNKEL (reference sequence). The CDR3 contains 14 residues. The CDR3 region is CASSQHAMRYGYTF. CDR3 DNA sequence: TGTGCCAGCAGCCAGCACGCGATGAGGTATGGCTACACCTTC.

The gene calls are TRBV6-1 and TRBJ1-6; TRBD1 is a possible D gene (5 bases). Germline assignment: CDR1 MNHNS and CDR2 SASEGT. The CDR3 is made up of 16 amino acids. Trimming took 1 base from V and 9 from J, leaving 16 bases between them. The CDR3 here is CASSEGGREWSSPLHF. CDR3 bases: TGTGCCAGCAGTGAAGGGGGCAGGGAATGGTCTTCACCCCTCCACTTT.

The chain has TRBV5-1 and TRBJ1-6; D possibly corresponds to TRBD1 (6 bases). V lost 4 bases, J lost 5 bases, and 13 bases lay in between. The CDR3 is 15 residues long. Germline values: CDR1 SGHRS, CDR2 YFSETQ. CDR3 loop: CASSPGTLDNSPLHF. CDR3 bases: TGCGCCAGCAGCCCCGGGACATTGGATAATTCACCCCTCCACTTT. Full variable domain (remainder filled in from reference TRBV5-1 and TRBJ1-6): KAGVTQTPRYLIKTRGQQVTLSCSPISGHRSVSWYQQTPGQGLQFLFEYFSETQRNKGNFPGRFSGRQFSNSRSEMNVSTLELGDSALYLCASSPGTLDNSPLHFGNGTRLTVT.

This clone was detected only a few times. The rearrangement links TRBV12-5 to TRBJ2-1, with TRBD1 identical over 8 bases. After removal of 5 bases from V and 9 bases from J, the junction contained 6 bases not matched to a gene. The CDR3 is 13 amino acids. CDR1 and CDR2 (germline): LGHNT, FRNRAP. In DNA, the CDR3 is TGTGCTAGTGGTCCTTGGACAGGGCGTGAGCAGTTCTTC. This encodes CASGPWTGREQFF. Using reference TRBV12-5 and TRBJ2-1 for the parts outside the CDR3, the full variable domain is DARVTQTPRHKVTEMGQEVTMRCQPILGHNTVFWYRQTMMQGLELLAYFRNRAPLDDSGMPKDRFSAEMPDATLATLKIQPSEPRDSAVYFCASGPWTGREQFFGPGTRLTVL.